The rows below give T cell receptor beta chains drawn from one sample of a study of TIL therapy for anti-PD-1-resistant metastatic lung cancer. Sequencing used immunoSEQ multiplex PCR; TCRdb keeps in-frame clones, though not all of them. The sample lists approximately 53,000 clones; 79% were seen once. The sample was blood, taken at baseline. All receptors derive from a woman aged 30 to 85 with non-small cell lung cancer. Both conserved end residues are part of each CDR3. D genes are given only for firm matches. Expanded clones get a size class; other rows say once, few or many, or leave the size out.

D gene	J gene	V gene	clone size	CDR3 protein	CDR3 DNA
.	TRBJ2-7	TRBV6-6	once	CASGQGGGHYEQYF	TGTGCGAGCGGACAGGGCGGGGGTCATTACGAGCAGTACTTC
.	TRBJ1-1	TRBV16	.	CASSLTGTQNTEAFF	TGTGCCAGCAGCCTTACCGGGACTCAGAACACTGAAGCTTTCTTT
.	TRBJ2-1	TRBV27	.	CASSAGEYNEQFF	TGTGCCAGCAGTGCCGGGGAATACAATGAGCAGTTCTTC
.	TRBJ2-3	TRBV11-2	.	CASSSTGGTDTQYF	TGTGCCAGCAGCTCTACTGGGGGAACAGATACGCAGTATTTT
.	TRBJ1-5	TRBV27	.	CASSFTGNNQPQHF	TGTGCCAGCAGTTTCACAGGGAACAATCAGCCCCAGCATTTT
.	TRBJ1-5	TRBV19	.	CASSTGVVGNQPQHF	TGTGCCAGTAGTACTGGGGTTGTAGGCAATCAGCCCCAGCATTTT
TRBD1	TRBJ2-1	TRBV4-1	.	CASIRRMGQGVNNEQFF	TGCGCCAGCATCCGAAGGATGGGACAGGGGGTAAACAATGAGCAGTTCTTC
TRBD1	TRBJ1-2	TRBV30	.	CAWSPGGNYGYTF	TGTGCCTGGAGCCCAGGGGGTAACTATGGCTACACCTTC
TRBD1	TRBJ2-5	TRBV23-1	.	CASSQSRTGDLRETQYF	TGCGCCAGCAGTCAATCGCGGACAGGGGACCTCCGTGAGACCCAGTACTTC
.	TRBJ2-1	TRBV4-3	.	CASSTRGVYNEQFF	TGCGCCAGCAGCACACGCGGAGTTTACAATGAGCAGTTCTTC
.	TRBJ2-1	TRBV28	once	CASSGWGTQHNEQFF	TGTGCCAGCAGTGGATGGGGGACCCAGCACAATGAGCAGTTCTTC
.	TRBJ2-7	TRBV5-1	.	CASSLGGTKMSSYEQYF	TGCGCCAGCAGCTTGGGAGGGACGAAAATGAGCTCCTACGAGCAGTACTTC
.	TRBJ1-5	TRBV4-2	.	CASSHPFGQPQHF	TGTGCCAGCAGCCACCCCTTTGGACAGCCCCAGCATTTT
.	TRBJ1-2	TRBV6-6	.	CASSRGRDGYTF	TGTGCCAGCAGTAGGGGAAGGGATGGCTACACCTTC
.	TRBJ1-5	TRBV9	.	CASSVEIDSQPQHF	TGTGCCAGCAGCGTAGAAATAGATTCCCAGCCCCAGCATTTT
.	TRBJ2-7	TRBV19	.	CASSIGSFYEQYF	TGTGCCAGTAGTATCGGCAGTTTCTACGAGCAGTACTTC
.	TRBJ1-2	TRBV20-1	few	CSALTDYGYTF	TGCAGTGCCCTGACAGACTATGGCTACACCTTC
.	TRBJ1-1	TRBV15	medium-sized	CATSRDRGLNTEAFF	TGTGCCACCAGCAGAGATCGCGGGCTGAACACTGAAGCTTTCTTT
TRBD2	TRBJ2-7	TRBV6-1	.	CASREGGLGEQYF	TGTGCCAGCAGAGAGGGGGGACTAGGCGAGCAGTACTTC
TRBD1	TRBJ1-1	TRBV30	few	CAWGTGLDTEAFF	TGTGCCTGGGGGACAGGGCTGGACACTGAAGCTTTCTTT
.	TRBJ1-1	TRBV27	once	CASSSQGFGTEAFF	TGTGCCAGCAGTTCGCAGGGGTTCGGCACTGAAGCTTTCTTT
.	TRBJ1-1	TRBV7-2	.	CASSFLQNTEAFF	TGTGCCAGCAGCTTCCTACAGAACACTGAAGCTTTCTTT
TRBD2	TRBJ2-7	TRBV5-4	.	CASSFGTSGYEQYF	TGTGCCAGCAGCTTCGGGACTAGCGGCTACGAGCAGTACTTC
.	TRBJ2-3	TRBV7-6	.	CASSSGRMGTDTQYF	TGTGCCAGCAGCTCGGGAAGGATGGGCACAGATACGCAGTATTTT
TRBD1	TRBJ1-5	TRBV27	.	CASSLGTGGQPQHF	TGTGCCAGCAGTTTAGGTACAGGGGGCCAGCCCCAGCATTTT
.	TRBJ2-2	TRBV4-1	.	CASSLRGGTGELFF	TGCGCCAGCAGCCTTAGGGGGGGCACCGGGGAGCTGTTTTTT
TRBD2	TRBJ2-7	TRBV7-2	.	CASTAGGSGGYEQYF	TGTGCCAGCACCGCGGGGGGCAGCGGGGGTTACGAGCAGTACTTC
.	TRBJ1-3	TRBV5-6	.	CASSLWGARNTIYF	TGTGCCAGCAGCTTGTGGGGGGCCCGAAACACCATATATTTT
.	TRBJ1-5	TRBV29-1	.	CSVRDGNQPQHF	TGCAGCGTCCGGGACGGCAATCAGCCCCAGCATTTT
.	TRBJ2-6	TRBV28	.	CASSLPGANVLTF	TGTGCCAGCAGTTTACCTGGGGCCAACGTCCTGACTTTC
.	TRBJ2-2	TRBV2	few	CASRGVDVSTGELFF	TGTGCCAGCAGGGGGGTTGATGTTAGCACCGGGGAGCTGTTTTTT
TRBD2	TRBJ2-7	TRBV5-6	.	CASSLGPERGAYEQYF	TGTGCCAGCAGCTTGGGGCCCGAGCGGGGGGCCTACGAGCAGTACTTC
.	TRBJ1-3	TRBV7-9	once	CASSHSPVAGNTIYF	TGTGCCAGCAGCCACTCCCCAGTGGCTGGAAACACCATATATTTT
.	TRBJ1-2	TRBV6-6	few	CASTGTYGYTF	TGTGCCAGCACCGGGACCTATGGCTACACCTTC
TRBD2	TRBJ2-1	TRBV6-1	.	CASILLAGDYNEQFF	TGTGCCAGCATTTTACTAGCGGGGGATTACAATGAGCAGTTCTTC
TRBD1	TRBJ2-7	TRBV7-6	few	CASSPRQGHYEQYF	TGTGCCAGCAGCCCCCGACAGGGGCACTACGAGCAGTACTTC
.	TRBJ2-1	TRBV28	.	CASGEQGRQGYNEQFF	TGTGCCAGCGGGGAACAGGGTCGACAAGGCTACAATGAGCAGTTCTTC
TRBD1	TRBJ1-3	TRBV7-9	.	CASSRTGSGNTIYF	TGTGCCAGCAGCAGGACAGGGTCCGGAAACACCATATATTTT
TRBD1	TRBJ1-2	TRBV5-1	.	CASSLGLDRGNYGYTF	TGCGCCAGCAGCTTGGGGTTGGACAGGGGTAACTATGGCTACACCTTC
.	TRBJ2-7	TRBV19	.	CASSIALAGSGEQYF	TGTGCCAGTAGTATTGCGCTAGCTGGATCCGGCGAGCAGTACTTC
TRBD2	TRBJ2-1	TRBV29-1	.	CSVESPISGGANEQFF	TGCAGCGTCGAGAGCCCGATTAGCGGGGGGGCGAATGAGCAGTTCTTC
.	TRBJ2-7	TRBV28	.	CASSPSVGSEQYF	TGTGCCAGCAGTCCCTCGGTGGGCTCCGAGCAGTACTTC
TRBD1	TRBJ2-7	TRBV5-4	.	CASTQQGADEQYF	TGTGCCAGCACCCAACAGGGGGCGGACGAGCAGTACTTC
.	TRBJ1-3	TRBV10-3	.	CANEDPLSGNTIYF	TGTGCCAACGAAGACCCTCTCTCTGGAAACACCATATATTTT